The rows below give T cell receptor beta chains drawn from one sample of a study of blood T cell repertoires in COVID-19. Assay used: immunoSEQ multiplex PCR; TCRdb lists only in-frame clones, some missing. The sample includes approximately 20,000 clones, around 87% of them seen just once. Sequencing input: peripheral blood. These receptor sequences come from a man in his 70s with acute or convalescent COVID-19. CDR3s include the opening cysteine and the closing phenylalanine or tryptophan. A D gene is named only where the DNA matches it firmly. Size is stated for part of the rows, as once, few or many counts, or as a class when the clone is expanded.

V: TRBV4-2
length: 13
J: TRBJ2-1
D: -
size: -
DNA: TGTGCCAGCAGCCCACAATCTTACAATGAGCAGTTCTTC
CDR3: CASSPQSYNEQFF

V: TRBV5-1
length: 15
J: TRBJ1-5
D: TRBD1
size: -
DNA: TGCGCCAGCAGCTTGGCGGGACAGAGGAATCAGCCCCAGCATTTT
CDR3: CASSLAGQRNQPQHF

V: TRBV9
length: 16
J: TRBJ1-4
D: -
size: -
DNA: TGTGCCAGCAGCGTAAGCTCGGGCCGGACAAATGAAAAACTGTTTTTT
CDR3: CASSVSSGRTNEKLFF

V: TRBV12-3/TRBV12-4
length: 12
J: TRBJ1-6
D: -
size: -
DNA: TGTGCCAGCAGGCGTCCTAATTCACCCCTCCACTTT
CDR3: CASRRPNSPLHF

V: TRBV11-2
length: 17
J: TRBJ2-1
D: -
size: once
DNA: TGTGCCAGCAGCTTAGGAGGGAGCGGACTCTCCTACAATGAGCAGTTCTTC
CDR3: CASSLGGSGLSYNEQFF

V: TRBV18
length: 14
J: TRBJ2-7
D: -
size: -
DNA: TGTGCCAGCTCACCTCCAGGGGCCCCGGACGAGCAGTACTTC
CDR3: CASSPPGAPDEQYF

V: TRBV10-3
length: 13
J: TRBJ2-1
D: -
size: -
DNA: TGTGCCATCTCACTAGCAGTCTACAATGAGCAGTTCTTC
CDR3: CAISLAVYNEQFF

V: TRBV5-6
length: 13
J: TRBJ2-5
D: TRBD1
size: -
DNA: TGTGCCAGCAGCTTGTGGGACAGGCTGACCCAGTACTTC
CDR3: CASSLWDRLTQYF

V: TRBV10-3
length: 13
J: TRBJ1-5
D: TRBD1
size: -
DNA: TGTGCCATCAGACAGGGGGTCGGCGAGCCCCAGCATTTT
CDR3: CAIRQGVGEPQHF

V: TRBV7-9
length: 14
J: TRBJ2-3
D: -
size: -
DNA: TGTGCCAGCACGTTGCGGGGTAGCACAGATACGCAGTATTTT
CDR3: CASTLRGSTDTQYF

V: TRBV7-2
length: 16
J: TRBJ2-5
D: -
size: -
DNA: TGTGCCAGCAGCTTACTCTTCTATTTGCCGGGAGAGACCCAGTACTTC
CDR3: CASSLLFYLPGETQYF

V: TRBV29-1
length: 23
J: TRBJ2-5
D: -
size: -
DNA: TGCAGCGTTGAACTTGTTCTAGAGGAGGGGAGGCGAATGGACGCTTGGTCCCAAGAGACCCAGTACTTC
CDR3: CSVELVLEEGRRMDAWSQETQYF

V: TRBV7-9
length: 13
J: TRBJ2-7
D: -
size: -
DNA: TGTGCCAGCAGCTACCACTCGGGCTACGAGCAGTACTTC
CDR3: CASSYHSGYEQYF

V: TRBV27
length: 14
J: TRBJ2-1
D: TRBD1
size: -
DNA: TGTGCCAGCAGTTTTAGTAGGGACAGTGGTGAGCAGTTCTTC
CDR3: CASSFSRDSGEQFF

V: TRBV2
length: 13
J: TRBJ2-7
D: -
size: -
DNA: TGTGCCAGCACAGCTAGCGACAGCTACGAGCAGTACTTC
CDR3: CASTASDSYEQYF

V: TRBV5-1
length: 15
J: TRBJ1-4
D: TRBD1
size: once
DNA: TGCGCCAGCAGCTCGGGACAGGGAACCTTTGAAAAACTGTTTTTT
CDR3: CASSSGQGTFEKLFF

V: TRBV5-1
length: 14
J: TRBJ2-2
D: -
size: -
DNA: TGCGCCAGCACCCGGGACTTGGGCACCGGGGAGCTGTTTTTT
CDR3: CASTRDLGTGELFF

V: TRBV19
length: 17
J: TRBJ1-5
D: -
size: -
DNA: TGTGCCAGTAGTCCCTCGGCAGGGTGGGTGGGCAATCAGCCCCAGCATTTT
CDR3: CASSPSAGWVGNQPQHF

V: TRBV7-8
length: 17
J: TRBJ2-2
D: TRBD2
size: once
DNA: TGTGCCAGCAGCTTTAGTCTAGCGGGAGGGAACACCGGGGAGCTGTTTTTT
CDR3: CASSFSLAGGNTGELFF

V: TRBV12-5
length: 13
J: TRBJ1-1
D: -
size: -
DNA: TGTGCTAGTGGGGACGGGGGGGGCACTGAAGCTTTCTTT
CDR3: CASGDGGGTEAFF

V: TRBV29-1
length: 15
J: TRBJ2-7
D: TRBD2
size: -
DNA: TGCAGCGTTGAAGGAGGCCTAGCGGGAGACGACGAGCAGTACTTC
CDR3: CSVEGGLAGDDEQYF

V: TRBV6-2/TRBV6-3
length: 15
J: TRBJ2-3
D: TRBD1
size: -
DNA: TGTGCCAGCAGTCCGGACAGGGCGCCCACAGATACGCAGTATTTT
CDR3: CASSPDRAPTDTQYF

V: TRBV2
length: 15
J: TRBJ2-1
D: -
size: -
DNA: TGTGCCAGCAGGAAAGGGCCGGGAGCAGGAGATGAGCAGTTCTTC
CDR3: CASRKGPGAGDEQFF

V: TRBV5-1
length: 16
J: TRBJ1-4
D: -
size: -
DNA: TGCGCCAGCAGCCTCTGGTCGGGGGAGGCTAATGAAAAACTGTTTTTT
CDR3: CASSLWSGEANEKLFF

V: TRBV5-5
length: 17
J: TRBJ2-3
D: TRBD2
size: -
DNA: TGTGCCAGCAGCTTGTACGGACTAGCGGGCGCGGCGGATACGCAGTATTTT
CDR3: CASSLYGLAGAADTQYF

V: TRBV3-1/TRBV3-2
length: 15
J: TRBJ2-5
D: -
size: once
DNA: TGTGCCAGCAGCCACGAATCCCGAACCAGAGAGACCCAGTACTTC
CDR3: CASSHESRTRETQYF